This passage covers 6 T cell receptor beta chains from one sample sequenced in a study of identical twins (dated by TCRdb to 2016 to 2017). The library was produced with 5' RACE. The data were produced on an Illumina HiSeq 2000. TCRdb passed the public sequencing reads through fastp at Q25 and MiXCR, retaining productive beta sequences. Rows with a matching CDR3 protein are joined into one entry that keeps the most common DNA and genes. The sample table contains about 690,000 distinct CDR3 sequences; only one count was recorded for roughly 6.2% of them. In total, the top ten clones hold around 2% of the sample. The sample comprised naive T cells sorted from blood. What the cell subset or site label conveys for this sample: cells isolated with a human naive T-cell isolation kit. All receptors derive from a man aged 18 to 30 in good health.

The V call is TRBV6-1, the J call TRBJ2-3, with D uncertain. CDR1 and CDR2 from the germline V gene are MNHNS and SASEGT. The germline V and J ends were trimmed by 0 bases and 4 bases, with 8 bases remaining between them. The CDR3 consists of 14 residues. The CDR3 nucleotides read TGTGCCAGCAGTGAAGCGGGAAGGGCAGATACGCAGTATTTT. This sequence encodes CASSEAGRADTQYF.

Ten or more counts support this clonotype. The genes are TRBV28 and TRBJ1-2; D perhaps matches TRBD1 (5 bases). Germline CDR1 reads MDHEN; CDR2 reads SYDVKM. V lost 8 bases and J lost 7, with 14 bases in between. The CDR3 sequence is 12 residues long. This CDR3 is CASGLRGFGYTF. CDR3 nucleotides: TGTGCCAGCGGCCTGAGGGGTTTTGGCTACACCTTC.

There are many counts of this clonotype. This sequence joins TRBV27 and TRBJ2-3; 9 bases align to TRBD1. Germline loops: CDR1 MNHEY, CDR2 SMNVEV (reference sequence). The CDR3 totals 15 residues. The trim removed 3 bases at V and 1 base at J, leaving 2 bases unmatched. The CDR3 here is CASSFTGGGTDTQYF. The CDR3 DNA sequence: TGTGCCAGCAGTTTTACAGGGGGCGGCACAGATACGCAGTATTTT.

The sample holds many counts of this clonotype. The chain carries TRBV28 and TRBJ2-5; 10 nucleotides align to TRBD1. The CDR3 covers 13 residues. The germline V gene has CDR1 MDHEN and CDR2 SYDVKM. J lost 5 bases, V lost 6 bases, and 3 bases had no gene match. Here the CDR3 reads CASRRQGAETQYF. The CDR3, as DNA: TGTGCCAGCAGGCGACAGGGGGCTGAGACCCAGTACTTC.

This clonotype occurred many times. The rearrangement uses TRBV12-3 or TRBV12-4 and TRBJ1-1; D call uncertain. The CDR3 runs to 12 residues. Trimming cost V 4 bases and J 3 bases, with 6 bases left between them. The CDR3 bases are TGTGCCAGCAGTTATAGGGACACTGAAGCTTTCTTT. It yields the protein CASSYRDTEAFF.

This clonotype was seen a handful of times. The genes are TRBV28 and TRBJ2-3; 7 bases fit TRBD1. CDR3 length: 14 amino acids. Looked up from germline, CDR1 is MDHEN and CDR2 is SYDVKM. Trimming took 2 bases from V and 5 from J; bases not matched to a gene: 4. CDR3: CASSLQGVGDTQYF. DNA for the CDR3: TGTGCCAGCAGTTTACAGGGGGTTGGAGATACGCAGTATTTT. The variable domain in full, completed from reference TRBV28 and TRBJ2-3, reads DVKVTQSSRYLVKRTGEKVFLECVQDMDHENMFWYRQDPGLGLRLIYFSYDVKMKEKGDIPEGYSVSREKKERFSLILESASTNQTSMYLCASSLQGVGDTQYFGPGTRLTVL.